This TCR beta chain derives from a study of naive CD8 T cells in extremely preterm neonates. The CDR3 loop spans 18 amino acids. J was trimmed by 0 bases and V by 5 bases; bases with no gene match: 10. Germline CDR1 and CDR2: LGHNA and YSLEER. Cord blood came from elective full-term cesareans at about 35-42 weeks without labor or membrane rupture. Clones were sequenced by immunoSEQ multiplex PCR, and TCRdb holds only the in-frame ones, with some missing. The sample yields roughly 7,900 clones, 98% seen once. The TCR originated in a newborn in good health. The specimen was naive CD8+ T cells from cord blood. The V call is TRBV4-3, the J call TRBJ2-2; 9 bases align to TRBD2. The CDR3 sequence: CASSSGVVAGANTGELFF. CDR3 coding DNA: TGCGCCAGCAGCTCAGGAGTGGTAGCGGGGGCGAACACCGGGGAGCTGTTTTTT.